The source of this T cell receptor beta chain is a study of cytomegalovirus exposure and HLA in healthy donors. About the research overall: The approximately 120 validation repertoires used the same platform as the roughly 670 first-cohort repertoires, a later analysis reported.

Study-level findings and limits: Reports described diagnosis of cytomegalovirus status by the classifier as highly specific and sensitive. The study labeled around 160 TCR beta chains cytomegalovirus-associated.

The V and J ends lost 6 bases and 5 bases respectively, with 23 bases between them. CDR1 is SQVTM, CDR2 ANQGSEA, per germline. The CDR3 runs to 16 residues. The protocol was immunoSEQ multiplex PCR, while the TCRdb copy is restricted to in-frame clones and leaves out a portion. The data hold about 120,000 clones, with 85% observed a single time. Of note for this clone: Its antigen is undetermined.

Sequenced input: PBMCs. This sequence originates from a woman aged 30 to 39 in good health and CMV-seronegative. The chain is built from TRBV29-1 and TRBJ2-1; the D is unclear. DNA of the CDR3: TGCAGCGTGTTACTCGGTACAGCCCAGAGCAACAATGAGCAGTTCTTC. Translated: CSVLLGTAQSNNEQFF.